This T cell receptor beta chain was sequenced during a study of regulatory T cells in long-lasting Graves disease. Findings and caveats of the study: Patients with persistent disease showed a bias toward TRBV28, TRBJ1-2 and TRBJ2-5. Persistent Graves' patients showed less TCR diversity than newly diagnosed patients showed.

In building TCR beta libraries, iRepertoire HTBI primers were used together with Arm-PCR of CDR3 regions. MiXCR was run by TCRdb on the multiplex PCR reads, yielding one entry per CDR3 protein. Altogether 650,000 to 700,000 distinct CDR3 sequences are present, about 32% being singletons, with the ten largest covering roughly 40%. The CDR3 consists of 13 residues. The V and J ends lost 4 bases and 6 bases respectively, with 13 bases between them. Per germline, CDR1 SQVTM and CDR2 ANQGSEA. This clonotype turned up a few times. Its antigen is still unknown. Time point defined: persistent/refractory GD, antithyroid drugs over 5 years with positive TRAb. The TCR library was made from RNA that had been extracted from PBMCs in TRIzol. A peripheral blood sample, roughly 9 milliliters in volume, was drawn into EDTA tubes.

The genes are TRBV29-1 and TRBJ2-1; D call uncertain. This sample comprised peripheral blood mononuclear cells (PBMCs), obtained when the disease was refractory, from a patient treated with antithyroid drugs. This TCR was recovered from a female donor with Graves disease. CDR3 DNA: TGCAGCGTTGCAGGTCTCGAAATCAATGAGCAGTTCTTC. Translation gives CSVAGLEINEQFF.